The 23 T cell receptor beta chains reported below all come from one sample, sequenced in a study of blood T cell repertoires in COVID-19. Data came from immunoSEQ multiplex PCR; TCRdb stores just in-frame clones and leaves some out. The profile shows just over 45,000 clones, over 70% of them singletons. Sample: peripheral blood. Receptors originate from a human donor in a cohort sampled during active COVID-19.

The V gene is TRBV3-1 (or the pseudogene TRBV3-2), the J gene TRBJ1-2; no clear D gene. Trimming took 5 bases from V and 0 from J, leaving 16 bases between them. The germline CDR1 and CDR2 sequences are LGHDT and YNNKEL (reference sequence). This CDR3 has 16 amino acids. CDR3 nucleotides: TGTGCCAGCAGCTTTAGACACCGAACATCTAACTATGGCTACACCTTC. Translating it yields CASSFRHRTSNYGYTF.

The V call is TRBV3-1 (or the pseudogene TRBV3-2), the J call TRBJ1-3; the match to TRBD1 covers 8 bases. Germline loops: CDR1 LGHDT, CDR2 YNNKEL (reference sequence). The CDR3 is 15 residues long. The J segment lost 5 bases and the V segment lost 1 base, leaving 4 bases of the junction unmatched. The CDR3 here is CASSQATGGRNTIYF. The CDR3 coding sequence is TGTGCCAGCAGCCAAGCAACAGGGGGAAGAAACACCATATATTTT.

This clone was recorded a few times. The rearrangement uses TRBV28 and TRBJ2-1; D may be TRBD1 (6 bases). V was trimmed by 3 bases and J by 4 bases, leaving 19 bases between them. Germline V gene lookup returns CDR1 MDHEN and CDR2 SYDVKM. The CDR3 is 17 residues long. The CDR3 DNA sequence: TGTGCCAGCAGTTTCACTGAGGGGGTTCTTTTGTACAATGAGCAGTTCTTC. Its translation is CASSFTEGVLLYNEQFF.

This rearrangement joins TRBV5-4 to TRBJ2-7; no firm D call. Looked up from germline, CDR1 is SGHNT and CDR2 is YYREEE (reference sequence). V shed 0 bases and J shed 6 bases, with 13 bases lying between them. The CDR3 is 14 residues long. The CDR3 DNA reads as TGTGCCAGCAGCTTGGTCCCCGCGACGGGCGAGCAGTACTTC. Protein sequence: CASSLVPATGEQYF.

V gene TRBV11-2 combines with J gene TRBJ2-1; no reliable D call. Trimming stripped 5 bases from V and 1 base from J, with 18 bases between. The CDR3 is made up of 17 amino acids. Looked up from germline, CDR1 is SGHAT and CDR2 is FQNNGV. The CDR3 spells CASSPRTVMASYNEQFF. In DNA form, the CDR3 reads TGTGCCAGCAGCCCACGAACCGTCATGGCATCCTACAATGAGCAGTTCTTC.

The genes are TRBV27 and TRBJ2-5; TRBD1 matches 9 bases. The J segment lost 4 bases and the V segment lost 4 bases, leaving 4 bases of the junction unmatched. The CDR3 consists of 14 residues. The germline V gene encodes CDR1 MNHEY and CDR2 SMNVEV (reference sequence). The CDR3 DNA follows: TGTGCCAGCAGTTCCGACAGGGGGGTAGAGACCCAGTACTTC. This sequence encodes CASSSDRGVETQYF.

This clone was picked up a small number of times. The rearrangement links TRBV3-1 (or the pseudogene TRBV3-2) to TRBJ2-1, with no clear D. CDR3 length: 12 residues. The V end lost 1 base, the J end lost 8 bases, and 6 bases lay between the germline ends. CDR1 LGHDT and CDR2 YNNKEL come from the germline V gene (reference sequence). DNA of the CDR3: TGTGCCAGCAGCCAAGTCCTTGATGAGCAGTTCTTC. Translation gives CASSQVLDEQFF.

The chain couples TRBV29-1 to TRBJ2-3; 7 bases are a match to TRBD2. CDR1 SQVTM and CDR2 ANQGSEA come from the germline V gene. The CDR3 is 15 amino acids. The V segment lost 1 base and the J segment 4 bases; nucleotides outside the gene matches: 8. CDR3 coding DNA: TGCAGCGTTGAAGTGGGGGGGAGGGGCCCAGATACGCAGTATTTT. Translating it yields CSVEVGGRGPDTQYF.

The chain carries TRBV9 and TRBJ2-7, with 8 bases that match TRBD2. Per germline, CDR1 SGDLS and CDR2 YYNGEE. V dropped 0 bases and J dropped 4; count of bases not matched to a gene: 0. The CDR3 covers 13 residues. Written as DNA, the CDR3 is TGTGCCAGCAGCGTAGGACTAGCGTACGAGCAGTACTTC. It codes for CASSVGLAYEQYF.

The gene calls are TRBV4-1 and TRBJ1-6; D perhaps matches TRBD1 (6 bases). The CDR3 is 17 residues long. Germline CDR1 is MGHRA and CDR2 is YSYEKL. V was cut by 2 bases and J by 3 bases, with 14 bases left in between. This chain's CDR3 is CASSQQGWSFYNSPLHF. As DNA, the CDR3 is TGCGCCAGCAGCCAACAGGGGTGGAGTTTCTATAATTCACCCCTCCACTTT.

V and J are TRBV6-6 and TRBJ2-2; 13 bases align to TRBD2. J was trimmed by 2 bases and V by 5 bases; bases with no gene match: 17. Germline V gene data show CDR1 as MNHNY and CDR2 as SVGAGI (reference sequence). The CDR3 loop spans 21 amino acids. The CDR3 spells CASSPGQGVAGLAGNTGELFF. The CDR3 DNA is TGTGCCAGCAGTCCGGGACAGGGGGTAGCGGGACTAGCGGGAAACACCGGGGAGCTGTTTTTT.

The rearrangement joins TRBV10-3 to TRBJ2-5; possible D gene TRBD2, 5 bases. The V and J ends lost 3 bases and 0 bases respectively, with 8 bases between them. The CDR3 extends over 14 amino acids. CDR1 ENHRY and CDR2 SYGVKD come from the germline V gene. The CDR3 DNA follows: TGTGCCATCAGTGATGGTAGCGACCAAGAGACCCAGTACTTC. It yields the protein CAISDGSDQETQYF.

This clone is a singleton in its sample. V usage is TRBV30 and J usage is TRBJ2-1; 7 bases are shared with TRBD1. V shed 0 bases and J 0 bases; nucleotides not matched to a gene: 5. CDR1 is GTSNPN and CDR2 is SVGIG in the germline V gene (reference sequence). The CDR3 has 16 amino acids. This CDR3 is CAWSVGQAGSYNEQFF. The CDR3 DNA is TGTGCCTGGAGTGTAGGACAGGCCGGCTCCTACAATGAGCAGTTCTTC.

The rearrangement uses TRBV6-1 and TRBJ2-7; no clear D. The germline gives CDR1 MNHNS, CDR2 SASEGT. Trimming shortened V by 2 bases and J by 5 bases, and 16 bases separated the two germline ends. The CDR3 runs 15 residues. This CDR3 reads CASSEFSRFLDEQYF. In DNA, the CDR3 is TGTGCCAGCAGTGAATTTTCGCGGTTCCTCGACGAGCAGTACTTC.

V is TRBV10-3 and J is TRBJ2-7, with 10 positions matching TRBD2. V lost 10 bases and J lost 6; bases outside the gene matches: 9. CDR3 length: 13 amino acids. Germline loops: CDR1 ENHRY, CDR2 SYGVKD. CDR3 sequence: CATWASGSSEQYF. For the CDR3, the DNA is TGTGCCACCTGGGCTAGCGGGAGCTCCGAGCAGTACTTC.

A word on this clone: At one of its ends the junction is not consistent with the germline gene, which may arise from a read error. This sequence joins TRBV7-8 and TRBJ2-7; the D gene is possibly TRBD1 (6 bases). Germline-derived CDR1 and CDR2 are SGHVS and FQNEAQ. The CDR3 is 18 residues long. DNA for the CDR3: TGTGCCAGCAGCTACAGCCCAGGACAGCCAACAATATCCTACGGGCAGTACTTC. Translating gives CASSYSPGQPTISYGQYF.

The CDR3: CASSVGLAGGEQFF. The CDR3 DNA reads TGTGCCAGCAGCGTGGGACTAGCGGGAGGGGAGCAGTTCTTC. The V gene is TRBV7-3, the J gene TRBJ2-1; 16 nucleotides align to TRBD2. V dropped 5 bases and J dropped 10; count of bases not matched to a gene: 2. The germline CDR1 and CDR2 sequences are SGHTA and FQGTGA. The CDR3 is 14 residues long.

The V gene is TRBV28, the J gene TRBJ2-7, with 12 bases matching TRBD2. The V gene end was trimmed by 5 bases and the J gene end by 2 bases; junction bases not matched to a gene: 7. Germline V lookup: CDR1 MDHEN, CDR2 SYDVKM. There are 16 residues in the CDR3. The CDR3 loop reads CASSRTSGVPTYEQYF. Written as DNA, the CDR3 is TGTGCCAGCAGTAGGACTAGCGGGGTGCCGACCTACGAGCAGTACTTC.

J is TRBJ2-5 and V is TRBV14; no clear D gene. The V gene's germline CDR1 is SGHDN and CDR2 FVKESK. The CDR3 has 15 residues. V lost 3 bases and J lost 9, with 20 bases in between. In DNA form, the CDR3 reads TGTGCCAGCAGCCAGCTTCGACTTTCAAAAGGCCCCCAGTACTTC. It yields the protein CASSQLRLSKGPQYF.

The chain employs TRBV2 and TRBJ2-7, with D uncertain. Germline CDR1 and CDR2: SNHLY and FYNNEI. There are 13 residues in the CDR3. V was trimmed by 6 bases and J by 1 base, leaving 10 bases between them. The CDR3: CASSTDGSYEQYF. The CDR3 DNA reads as TGTGCCAGCAGCACAGATGGTTCCTACGAGCAGTACTTC.

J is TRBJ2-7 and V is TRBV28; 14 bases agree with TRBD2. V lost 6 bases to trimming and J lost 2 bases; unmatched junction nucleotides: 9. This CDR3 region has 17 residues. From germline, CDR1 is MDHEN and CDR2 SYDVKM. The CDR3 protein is CASRTQGLAGGTYEQYF. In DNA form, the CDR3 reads TGTGCCAGCAGGACCCAAGGACTAGCGGGAGGTACCTACGAGCAGTACTTC.

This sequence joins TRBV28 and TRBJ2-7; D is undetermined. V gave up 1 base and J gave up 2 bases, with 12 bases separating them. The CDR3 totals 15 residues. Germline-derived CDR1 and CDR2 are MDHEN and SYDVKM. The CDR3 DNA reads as TGTGCCAGCAGTTTATCAAATCGAGCCACCTACGAGCAGTACTTC. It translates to CASSLSNRATYEQYF.

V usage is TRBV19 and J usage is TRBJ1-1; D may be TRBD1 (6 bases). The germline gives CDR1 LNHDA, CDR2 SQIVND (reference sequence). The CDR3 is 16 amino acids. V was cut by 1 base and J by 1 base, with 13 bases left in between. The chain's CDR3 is CASSIVFSGANTEAFF. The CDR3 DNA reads TGTGCCAGTAGTATAGTATTTTCAGGGGCGAACACTGAAGCTTTCTTT.